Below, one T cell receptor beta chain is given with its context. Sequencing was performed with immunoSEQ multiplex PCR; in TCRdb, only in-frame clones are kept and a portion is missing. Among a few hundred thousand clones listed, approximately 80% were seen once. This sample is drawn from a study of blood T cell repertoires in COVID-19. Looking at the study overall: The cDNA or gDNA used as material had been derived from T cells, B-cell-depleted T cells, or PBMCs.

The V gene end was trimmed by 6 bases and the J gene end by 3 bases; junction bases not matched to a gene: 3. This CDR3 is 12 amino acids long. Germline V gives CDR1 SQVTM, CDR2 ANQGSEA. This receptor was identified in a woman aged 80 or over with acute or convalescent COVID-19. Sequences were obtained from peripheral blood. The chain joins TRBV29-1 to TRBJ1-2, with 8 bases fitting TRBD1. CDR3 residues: CSVTGGYYGYTF. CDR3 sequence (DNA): TGCAGCGTAACAGGGGGTTACTATGGCTACACCTTC.